The rows below give T cell receptor beta chains drawn from one sample of a study of naive and memory T cell subsets. A single record per CDR3 protein comes from TCRdb applying MiXCR to the 5' RACE reads. The repertoire holds about 22,000 distinct CDR3 sequences, 4% to 4.5% seen once, with 7% to 9.5% in the top ten. Every receptor here comes from a male donor in good health. Both conserved end residues are part of each CDR3. The D gene is left open where the match is weak. Expanded clones are given a class, and other clones once, few, many or no size at all.

NA TRBJ2-1 TRBV29-1 medium-sized TGCAGCGCCTATAGGGGCAATGAGCAGTTCTTC CSAYRGNEQFF
TRBD1 TRBJ2-3 TRBV12-3/TRBV12-4 many TGTGCCAGCAGTTTACCCGGACAGGGCCATAGCACAGATACGCAGTATTTT CASSLPGQGHSTDTQYF
TRBD1 TRBJ1-5 TRBV10-2 many TGCGCCAGCAGTCGACAGGGAAGATGGGATCAGCCCCAGCATTTT CASSRQGRWDQPQHF
NA TRBJ1-5 TRBV11-2 many TGTGCCAGCAGCTTTCGTACCGGGGGGCTAAATCAGCCCCAGCATTTT CASSFRTGGLNQPQHF
TRBD1 TRBJ1-6 TRBV20-1 many TGCAGTGCTAGGTCCAGGGGGGCACTTAGTTCACCCCTCCACTTT CSARSRGALSSPLHF
NA TRBJ1-1 TRBV11-2 many TGTGCCAGCAGCCGAGGAGGGGGGGTCACTGAAGCTTTCTTT CASSRGGGVTEAFF
TRBD2 TRBJ2-5 TRBV20-1 many TGCAGTGCTAGAGTCGGACTAGCGGGACAAGAGACCCAGTACTTC CSARVGLAGQETQYF
NA TRBJ1-1 TRBV20-1 NA TGCAGTGCTAGAGATTGGGGTGGGACATCGAACACTGAAGCTTTCTTT CSARDWGGTSNTEAFF
NA TRBJ2-2 TRBV20-1 many TGCAGTGCTAGATACAGAGCGAACACCGGGGAGCTGTTTTTT CSARYRANTGELFF
NA TRBJ2-7 TRBV3-1 many TGTGCCAGCAGCCAAGGTGTGGGCTACGAGCAGTACTTC CASSQGVGYEQYF
NA TRBJ2-1 TRBV5-1 many TGCGCCAGCAGCTACGGGACAATATACAATGAGCAGTTCTTC CASSYGTIYNEQFF
TRBD2 TRBJ2-1 TRBV20-1 many TGCAGTGACGCTGGACTAGCGACTGAGCAGTTCTTC CSDAGLATEQFF
NA TRBJ2-3 TRBV11-2 few TGTGCCAGCAGGACACTAGGGGGGGCAGATACGCAGTATTTT CASRTLGGADTQYF
TRBD1 TRBJ2-3 TRBV12-3/TRBV12-4 many TGTGCCAGCAGATCTACTGGACAGGGCACAGATACGCAGTATTTT CASRSTGQGTDTQYF
TRBD1 TRBJ1-2 TRBV29-1 many TGCAGCGTTGACAGGGGGCACAACTATGGCTACACCTTC CSVDRGHNYGYTF
TRBD2 TRBJ2-1 TRBV11-2 many TGTGCCAGCAGCCTAGAGGGTGCTAGCGGGAGGGCCTTTGAGCAGTTCTTC CASSLEGASGRAFEQFF
NA TRBJ2-3 TRBV6-2/TRBV6-3 many TGTGCCAGCAATCACGACACAGATACGCAGTATTTT CASNHDTDTQYF
NA TRBJ1-1 TRBV12-3/TRBV12-4 NA TGTGCCAGCAGATACACAGGGTTTGAAGCTTTCTTT CASRYTGFEAFF
NA TRBJ1-5 TRBV28 NA TGTGCCAGCAACGGTCAGCCCCAGCATTTT CASNGQPQHF
NA TRBJ1-6 TRBV4-3 many TGCGCCAGCAGCCAAGAAGGAGTACAGGCCTATCGGGGCTCCTATAATTCACCCCTCCACTTT CASSQEGVQAYRGSYNSPLHF